This TCR beta chain originates from a study of blood T cells in healthy people across ages. A sample-barcoded 5' primer and a J-beta primer mix were used in a second PCR of roughly 6 to 11 cycles. TCRdb reanalysed the 5' RACE reads using MiXCR and keeps one entry per CDR3 protein. The data show roughly 2 million distinct CDR3 sequences, with just under 50% seen just once and approximately 2.1% held by the top ten. Worth noting for this clonotype: Its antigen remains unknown.

V trimming: 2 bases; J trimming: 2 bases; junction bases outside the gene matches: 4. The CDR3 runs 16 residues. Germline values: CDR1 KGHDR, CDR2 SFDVKD. The study's findings and limits: Higher diversity and more naive CD4+ cells were features of long-lived donors, compared to aged donors.

What was sequenced was blood. This sequence was found in a woman between 40 and 55 years old in good health. This rearrangement joins TRBV24-1 to TRBJ2-3, with 9 bases matching TRBD2. In DNA, the CDR3 is TGTGCCACCAGTGATTATAGCGGGGGCAACACAGATACGCAGTATTTT. As protein: CATSDYSGGNTDTQYF.